The 28 T cell receptor beta chains below all came from one sample that was sequenced in a study of response to subunit inactivated influenza vaccine. TCRdb independently ran MiXCR on the RT-PCR reads; one entry per CDR3 protein. The table lists over 650,000 distinct CDR3 sequences, about a fifth of them singletons, with about a tenth in the top ten. The material was PBMCs from blood, obtained 5 days after vaccination. Source of these receptors: a man aged 45-60 years who received an inactivated influenza vaccine.

This clonotype was counted a few times. The CDR3 region has the DNA TGTGCCAGCAGCCCCGACAGGGGAAGGGCTAACTATGGCTACACCTTC. Protein sequence: CASSPDRGRANYGYTF. The gene calls are TRBV11-2 and TRBJ1-2; 8 positions match TRBD1. The CDR3 length is 16 residues. Trimming removed 5 bases from V and 0 bases from J; junction bases left unmatched: 8. Per germline, CDR1 SGHAT and CDR2 FQNNGV. Full variable domain (missing parts from reference TRBV11-2 and TRBJ1-2): EAGVAQSPRYKIIEKRQSVAFWCNPISGHATLYWYQQILGQGPKLLIQFQNNGVVDDSQLPKDRFSAERLKGVDSTLKIQPAKLEDSAVYLCASSPDRGRANYGYTFGSGTRLTVV.

This clonotype was seen at least ten times. In DNA form, the CDR3 reads TGTGCCACCTGGGGGAGCACAGATACGCAGTATTTT. This translates into CATWGSTDTQYF. V usage is TRBV25-1 and J usage is TRBJ2-3, with D perhaps matching TRBD1 or TRBD2 (5 bases each). V lost 10 bases, J lost 0 bases, and 8 bases lay in between. The CDR3 length is 12 residues. Germline V gene data show CDR1 as MGHDK and CDR2 as SYGVNS.

V usage is TRBV20-1 and J usage is TRBJ1-1; D not resolved. V dropped 2 bases and J dropped 8 bases, with 9 bases sitting between them. The CDR3 length is 11 residues. Germline-derived CDR1 and CDR2 are DFQATT and SNEGSKA (reference sequence). CDR3: CSARRSLEAFF. The CDR3 nucleotides read TGCAGTGCTAGACGCAGCTTAGAAGCTTTCTTT.

The genes are TRBV10-3 and TRBJ2-3; D is unresolved. Germline assignment: CDR1 ENHRY and CDR2 SYGVKD. CDR3 length: 12 amino acids. With 11 bases removed from V and 0 bases from J, the gap between germline ends came to 9 bases. Here the CDR3 DNA reads TGTGCCTCGGCCTTAAGCACAGATACGCAGTATTTT. This sequence encodes CASALSTDTQYF.

This clonotype came up many times. The CDR3, as DNA: TGTGCCATCAGTGAAGGAACGTACGAGCAGTACTTC. This sequence encodes CAISEGTYEQYF. The chain uses TRBV10-3 and TRBJ2-7; D not certain. In germline, CDR1 is ENHRY, CDR2 SYGVKD. The CDR3 sequence is 12 residues long. The V and J ends lost 3 bases and 4 bases respectively, with 7 bases between them.

The rearrangement uses TRBV10-3 and TRBJ2-7; a possible D gene is TRBD1 (5 bases). Trimming shortened V by 0 bases and J by 2 bases, and 8 bases separated the two germline ends. Germline values: CDR1 ENHRY, CDR2 SYGVKD. The CDR3 spans 14 residues. Here the CDR3 DNA reads TGTGCCATCAGTGAGTCGCCAGGGCCCTACGAGCAGTACTTC. Translation gives CAISESPGPYEQYF.

This clonotype was picked up a small number of times. V and J are TRBV12-3 or TRBV12-4 and TRBJ1-2; unclear D gene. CDR3 length: 12 amino acids. V gave up 6 bases and J gave up 4 bases, with 9 bases separating them. The CDR3: CASRFGLYGYTF. CDR3 nucleotide sequence: TGTGCCAGCAGATTCGGACTCTATGGCTACACCTTC.

The table lists this clonotype with a few counts. This sequence joins TRBV6-5 and TRBJ2-1, with 9 nucleotides matching TRBD2. V lost 2 bases to trimming and J lost 0 bases; unmatched junction nucleotides: 8. Germline V gene sequence: CDR1 MNHEY, CDR2 SVGAGI. The CDR3 contains 18 residues. The DNA for the CDR3 is TGTGCCAGCAGTTACCCAGGGAGCGGGAGGTCCTCCTACAATGAGCAGTTCTTC. Translation: CASSYPGSGRSSYNEQFF.

The chain employs TRBV7-2 and TRBJ1-6, with 9 bases lining up with TRBD1. After removal of 4 bases from V and 9 bases from J, the junction contained 7 bases not matched to a gene. Germline-derived CDR1 and CDR2 are SGHTA and FQGNSA. The CDR3 consists of 15 residues. This CDR3 is CASSWRTGEVSPLHF. The CDR3, as DNA: TGTGCCAGCAGCTGGCGGACAGGGGAGGTTTCACCCCTCCACTTT. Full variable domain (rest looked up from reference TRBV7-2 and TRBJ1-6): GAGVSQSPSNKVTEKGKDVELRCDPISGHTALYWYRQSLGQGLEFLIYFQGNSAPDKSGLPSDRFSAERTGGSVSTLTIQRTQQEDSAVYLCASSWRTGEVSPLHFGNGTRLTVT.

The V and J genes are TRBV30 and TRBJ2-2; D remains ambiguous. CDR1 and CDR2 (germline): GTSNPN, SVGIG (reference sequence). The CDR3 sequence is 13 residues long. The ends were cut back, 1 base at V and 7 bases at J, with 10 bases in the middle. The CDR3 region is CAWSDPVNGELFF. The CDR3 DNA sequence: TGTGCCTGGAGTGACCCGGTTAACGGGGAGCTGTTTTTT.

This sequence joins TRBV12-3 or TRBV12-4 and TRBJ2-7, with D possibly TRBD1 on 6 matching bases. This CDR3 region has 14 residues. V lost 3 bases, J lost 5 bases, and 14 bases lay in between. The CDR3 spells CASSLLQGMNEQYF. The CDR3 DNA sequence: TGTGCCAGCAGTTTGCTACAGGGAATGAACGAGCAGTACTTC.

V gene TRBV7-9 combines with J gene TRBJ2-7; D gene unclear. The V and J ends lost 5 bases and 2 bases respectively, with 7 bases between them. The CDR3 consists of 12 residues. Germline CDR1 SEHNR, CDR2 FQNEAQ (reference sequence). The CDR3 protein is CASSNTPYEQYF. The CDR3 DNA reads TGTGCCAGCAGCAATACTCCCTACGAGCAGTACTTC. The full variable domain, its missing parts supplied by reference TRBV7-9 and TRBJ2-7, is DTGVSQNPRHKITKRGQNVTFRCDPISEHNRLYWYRQTLGQGPEFLTYFQNEAQLEKSRLLSDRFSAERPKGSFSTLEIQRTEQGDSAMYLCASSNTPYEQYFGPGTRLTVT.

This clonotype was observed many times. The genes are TRBV4-3 and TRBJ2-1; 15 bases map to TRBD2. CDR1 LGHNA and CDR2 YSLEER come from the germline V gene. J lost 9 bases, V lost 4 bases, and 7 bases had no gene match. CDR3 length equals 16 residues. The chain's CDR3 is CASSLGLAGGNGEQFF. The CDR3 region has the DNA TGCGCCAGCAGCCTAGGACTAGCGGGAGGGAATGGTGAGCAGTTCTTC.

This clonotype was seen only a few times. The V call is TRBV5-1, the J call TRBJ2-7; D remains unclear. Germline-derived CDR1 and CDR2 are SGHRS and YFSETQ. The CDR3 consists of 15 residues. V lost 1 base to trimming and J lost 0 bases, with 11 bases between them. CDR3 DNA sequence: TGCGCCAGCAGCTTGAATGAGGCAGTCTCCTACGAGCAGTACTTC. Translation gives CASSLNEAVSYEQYF.

This clonotype was recorded at least ten times. V usage is TRBV7-9 and J usage is TRBJ2-1, with 10 bases identical to TRBD1. The CDR3 totals 14 residues. Germline assignment: CDR1 SEHNR and CDR2 FQNEAQ (reference sequence). Trimming at V came to 5 bases and at J to 5 bases, leaving 3 bases not matched to a gene. In DNA, the CDR3 is TGTGCCAGCAGCAGCGGGACAGGGGACAATGAGCAGTTCTTC. It yields the protein CASSSGTGDNEQFF. Variable domain in full (rest from reference TRBV7-9 and TRBJ2-1): DTGVSQNPRHKITKRGQNVTFRCDPISEHNRLYWYRQTLGQGPEFLTYFQNEAQLEKSRLLSDRFSAERPKGSFSTLEIQRTEQGDSAMYLCASSSGTGDNEQFFGPGTRLTVL.

This clonotype was counted between two and nine times. This chain links TRBV20-1 with TRBJ2-5; either TRBD1 or TRBD2 may fit D (6 bases each). Per germline, CDR1 DFQATT and CDR2 SNEGSKA (reference sequence). Deletions cut 6 bases from V and 4 bases from J, with 18 bases between. This CDR3 region has 14 residues. The CDR3 sequence: CSARGGGPGETQYF. The CDR3 coding sequence is TGCAGTGCCCGAGGTGGGGGGCCGGGAGAGACCCAGTACTTC.

The rearrangement uses TRBV5-1 and TRBJ1-6; 7 positions match TRBD1. The CDR3 has 17 amino acids. The junction had 12 bases not matched to a gene; V was cut back by 0 bases and J by 9 bases. Germline CDR1 is SGHRS and CDR2 is YFSETQ. The CDR3 region is CASSLAASLGGSSPLHF. CDR3 sequence (DNA): TGCGCCAGCAGCTTGGCCGCCTCGTTAGGGGGCAGTTCACCCCTCCACTTT.

V gene TRBV7-9 combines with J gene TRBJ2-1; no reliable D call. Per the germline V gene, CDR1 is SEHNR and CDR2 is FQNEAQ (reference sequence). The V end was cut by 2 bases, the J end by 6 bases, with 8 bases between. There are 13 residues in the CDR3. This chain's CDR3 is CASSLHNSNEQFF. DNA for the CDR3: TGTGCCAGCAGCTTACACAATTCCAATGAGCAGTTCTTC.

In its sample, this clonotype was seen a few times. This sequence joins TRBV7-2 and TRBJ2-7; 7 positions agree with TRBD1. J was trimmed by 6 bases and V by 5 bases; bases with no gene match: 10. CDR1 and CDR2 (germline): SGHTA, FQGNSA. CDR3 length: 14 residues. The CDR3 sequence is CASSLGTGVTEQYF. CDR3 DNA sequence: TGTGCCAGCAGCCTTGGTACAGGGGTAACCGAGCAGTACTTC.

The chain combines TRBV9 with TRBJ2-3; D ambiguous. In germline, CDR1 is SGDLS, CDR2 YYNGEE. Trimming stripped 0 bases from V and 2 bases from J, with 10 bases between. This CDR3 is 15 amino acids long. CDR3 amino acids: CASSVGARITDTQYF. The CDR3 bases are TGTGCCAGCAGCGTAGGGGCACGGATCACAGATACGCAGTATTTT.

This chain links TRBV10-3 with TRBJ2-7; D is uncertain. Germline loops: CDR1 ENHRY, CDR2 SYGVKD. The V end was cut by 2 bases, the J end by 7 bases, with 12 bases between. The CDR3 contains 13 residues. Written as DNA, the CDR3 is TGTGCCATCAGTGAGGGGCCTCAACTTGAGCAGTACTTC. This gives the protein CAISEGPQLEQYF.

The chain carries TRBV7-9 and TRBJ2-1; D tentatively fits TRBD1 or TRBD2 (6 bases each). The CDR3 loop spans 14 amino acids. V dropped 2 bases and J dropped 8 bases, with 13 bases sitting between them. Germline CDR1 SEHNR, CDR2 FQNEAQ (reference sequence). CDR3 nucleotides: TGTGCCAGCAGCTTAACGGGGGCAAGCGATGAGCAGTTCTTC. This codes for CASSLTGASDEQFF.

The chain combines TRBV5-5 with TRBJ2-7; tentative D call: TRBD1 (6 bases). Looked up from germline, CDR1 is SGHKS and CDR2 is YYEKEE (reference sequence). Trimming pared 3 bases from V and 10 bases from J, leaving 11 bases between. The CDR3 sequence is 11 residues long. This CDR3 reads CASSSGTSQYF. CDR3 bases: TGTGCCAGCAGCTCCGGGACAAGTCAGTACTTC. Drawing the rest from reference TRBV5-5 and TRBJ2-7, the complete variable domain is DAGVTQSPTHLIKTRGQQVTLRCSPISGHKSVSWYQQVLGQGPQFIFQYYEKEERGRGNFPDRFSARQFPNYSSELNVNALLLGDSALYLCASSSGTSQYFGPGTRLTVT.

Only a few counts were recorded for this clonotype. The rearrangement links TRBV7-6 to TRBJ2-3; unclear D gene. V was pared by 0 bases and J by 2 bases, with 6 bases between. From germline, CDR1 is SGHVS and CDR2 FNYEAQ. The CDR3 consists of 14 residues. The CDR3 protein is CASSLAALTDTQYF. The CDR3 region has the DNA TGTGCCAGCAGCTTAGCGGCGCTCACAGATACGCAGTATTTT.

The gene calls are TRBV11-1 and TRBJ2-5; D is undetermined. The CDR3 is 13 amino acids. V was trimmed by 4 bases and J by 5 bases, leaving 11 bases between them. Germline V CDR1 and CDR2: SGHAT, FQDESV (reference sequence). CDR3 coding DNA: TGTGCCAGCAGCTCTAACCCGACCGAGACCCAGTACTTC. Residues: CASSSNPTETQYF.

The chain is built from TRBV20-1 and TRBJ2-3; TRBD1 agrees at 8 bases. This CDR3 region has 17 residues. CDR1 is DFQATT and CDR2 is SNEGSKA in the germline V gene (reference sequence). The junction had 11 bases not matched to a gene; V was cut back by 1 base and J by 2 bases. The CDR3 DNA is TGCAGTGCTAGAGCCGGGACAGGAGTTCGGGTCACAGATACGCAGTATTTT. It translates to CSARAGTGVRVTDTQYF.

The table lists this clonotype with a few counts. The chain employs TRBV28 and TRBJ2-5; TRBD1 aligns across 8 bases. The J segment lost 3 bases and the V segment lost 6 bases, leaving 9 bases of the junction unmatched. The CDR3 sequence is 15 residues long. Germline CDR1 and CDR2: MDHEN and SYDVKM. The CDR3 DNA follows: TGTGCCAGCAGACGAACAGGGGGTTTCAAAGAGACCCAGTACTTC. It codes for CASRRTGGFKETQYF.

The rearrangement links TRBV4-1 to TRBJ2-1; no clear D gene. Trimming removed 1 base from V and 4 bases from J, with 11 bases in between. Germline V gene lookup returns CDR1 MGHRA and CDR2 YSYEKL. The CDR3 totals 15 residues. The DNA for the CDR3 is TGCGCCAGCAGCCAAGGGGCCCCCGATTACAATGAGCAGTTCTTC. This gives the protein CASSQGAPDYNEQFF.